This TCR beta chain was sequenced for a study of identical twins. TCRdb reprocessed the 5' RACE reads via MiXCR and lists one record per CDR3 protein. In the table there are 300,000 to 400,000 distinct CDR3 sequences, 7% to 9.5% of which are singletons. V lost 4 bases to trimming and J lost 3 bases, with 19 bases between them. This CDR3 has 17 amino acids. Germline V gives CDR1 SGHVS, CDR2 FNYEAQ. This clonotype was observed a handful of times. The sequence was collected from a woman aged 45-65 years in good health. The sequencing input was naive T cells sorted from blood. The rearrangement joins TRBV7-6 to TRBJ2-1, with a weak D call TRBD2 (6 bases). In DNA form, the CDR3 reads TGTGCCAGCAGCTCCCCCTGGGGGGTCGGTGGCTACAATGAGCAGTTCTTC. This gives the protein CASSSPWGVGGYNEQFF.